The 12 T cell receptor beta chains presented below share a single source sample, sequenced in a study of human T cells and chemical hapten exposure. TCRdb fed the RACE reads into MiXCR, producing one record per CDR3 protein. The table includes 100,000 to 150,000 distinct CDR3 sequences, about 8.2% detected once. The time point is: healthy volunteer bleed at 2 weeks. Unfractionated whole blood yielded the extracted total RNA. Source material: whole blood. These receptors all stem from a male donor in good health. Some clones in this sample may be carry-over from other donors' samples.

The table lists this clonotype with a few counts. The chain joins TRBV6-5 to TRBJ2-7; perhaps TRBD2 as D (6 bases). Germline V CDR1 and CDR2: MNHEY, SVGAGI. Trimming removed 0 bases from V and 3 bases from J, with 9 bases in between. The CDR3 totals 14 residues. Written as DNA, the CDR3 is TGTGCCAGCAGTTACTCAACGGGACTCTACGAGCAGTACTTC. Amino acid sequence: CASSYSTGLYEQYF.

The chain has TRBV3-1 and TRBJ1-3; no clear D gene. Germline lookup yields CDR1 LGHDT and CDR2 YNNKEL (reference sequence). Trimming took 2 bases from V and 0 from J, leaving 11 bases between them. The CDR3 runs 16 residues. This chain's CDR3 is CASSQSRSPSGNTIYF. The CDR3, as DNA: TGTGCCAGCAGCCAATCTAGATCCCCCTCTGGAAACACCATATATTTT. Variable domain in full (rest from reference TRBV3-1 and TRBJ1-3): DTAVSQTPKYLVTQMGNDKSIKCEQNLGHDTMYWYKQDSKKFLKIMFSYNNKELIINETVPNRFSPKSPDKAHLNLHINSLELGDSAVYFCASSQSRSPSGNTIYFGEGSWLTVV.

The chain has TRBV6-2 or TRBV6-3 and TRBJ2-3, with TRBD2 matching 14 bases. CDR3 size: 18 residues. Germline lookup yields CDR1 MNHEY and CDR2 SVGEGT. Losses at the gene ends were 5 bases for V and 2 bases for J; bases not matched to a gene: 9. DNA of the CDR3: TGTGCCAGCAGTCCGGGACTAGCGGGAGCATCTTACACAGATACGCAGTATTTT. Translating it yields CASSPGLAGASYTDTQYF.

This chain links TRBV5-1 with TRBJ1-2; D is possibly TRBD1 (6 bases). V was trimmed by 4 bases and J by 4 bases, leaving 11 bases between them. The CDR3 loop spans 13 amino acids. The germline V gene encodes CDR1 SGHRS and CDR2 YFSETQ. DNA of the CDR3: TGCGCCAGCAGCCCGCCAGGGGCCTATGGCTACACCTTC. It translates to CASSPPGAYGYTF.

Many counts were recorded for this clonotype. The chain carries TRBV20-1 and TRBJ1-2; 8 nucleotides agree with TRBD1. V gave up 4 bases and J gave up 6 bases; unmatched junction bases: 4. Germline V gene lookup returns CDR1 DFQATT and CDR2 SNEGSKA (reference sequence). The CDR3 consists of 12 residues. CDR3 sequence (DNA): TGCAGTGCTAAGGACAGGGCCGATGGCTACACCTTC. It yields the protein CSAKDRADGYTF.

The chain employs TRBV15 and TRBJ1-5; 7 nucleotides match TRBD1. The ends lost 2 bases at V and 6 bases at J; junction bases unmatched: 7. The CDR3 runs to 15 residues. Germline values: CDR1 LNHNV, CDR2 YYDKDF (reference sequence). The CDR3 nucleotides are TGTGCCACCAGCAGAACGACAGGGACCGGTCAGCCCCAGCATTTT. Amino acids: CATSRTTGTGQPQHF.

The chain is built from TRBV27 and TRBJ1-2; D is ambiguous. Trimming removed 2 bases from V and 1 base from J, with 5 bases in between. The germline V gene has CDR1 MNHEY and CDR2 SMNVEV (reference sequence). This CDR3 contains 13 residues. The CDR3 sequence: CASSLSINYGYTF. CDR3 DNA sequence: TGTGCCAGCAGTTTAAGCATTAACTATGGCTACACCTTC.

The chain has TRBV7-2 and TRBJ2-1, with D possibly called TRBD1 or TRBD2 (9 bases each). There are 17 residues in the CDR3. Trimming shortened V by 5 bases and J by 9 bases, and 26 bases separated the two germline ends. Germline values: CDR1 SGHTA, CDR2 FQGNSA. The CDR3 nucleotides are TGTGCCAGCAGCGGAGACAGGGGGGTAGCGGGAGCCGGTGAGCAGTTCTTC. This codes for CASSGDRGVAGAGEQFF.

The V gene is TRBV19, the J gene TRBJ2-3, with D possibly TRBD1 on 5 matching bases. The V end was cut by 4 bases, the J end by 2 bases, with 10 bases between. The CDR3 loop spans 14 amino acids. Germline values: CDR1 LNHDA, CDR2 SQIVND (reference sequence). The CDR3 DNA reads as TGTGCCAGTAGTACCCAGGGTCACACAGATACGCAGTATTTT. Its translation is CASSTQGHTDTQYF. The full variable domain, in which reference TRBV19 and TRBJ2-3 provide the parts outside the CDR3, is DGGITQSPKYLFRKEGQNVTLSCEQNLNHDAMYWYRQDPGQGLRLIYYSQIVNDFQKGDIAEGYSVSREKKESFPLTVTSAQKNPTAFYLCASSTQGHTDTQYFGPGTRLTVL.

The chain combines TRBV20-1 with TRBJ2-7, with TRBD2 matching over 12 bases. The CDR3 consists of 15 residues. The germline CDR1 and CDR2 sequences are DFQATT and SNEGSKA (reference sequence). Losses at the gene ends were 0 bases for V and 3 bases for J; bases not matched to a gene: 3. CDR3 nucleotide sequence: TGCAGTGCTAGAGATGGGACTAGCGGGCACTACGAGCAGTACTTC. Protein: CSARDGTSGHYEQYF.

Regarding this clonotype: A clone one base away is much larger, so this may be a read error. The rearrangement uses TRBV7-9 and TRBJ1-4; 9 nucleotides align to TRBD1. The germline gives CDR1 SEHNR, CDR2 FQNEAQ (reference sequence). The CDR3 sequence is 15 residues long. The CDR3 coding sequence is TGTGCCGGCAGCTCCGGCGGGACAGGGAATGAAAAACTGTTTTTT. This encodes CAGSSGGTGNEKLFF.

The chain uses TRBV25-1 and TRBJ1-6; 11 bases match TRBD1. There are 16 residues in the CDR3. From germline, CDR1 is MGHDK and CDR2 SYGVNS. V lost 6 bases and J lost 3; bases outside the gene matches: 4. The CDR3 DNA reads as TGTGCCAGCAGCCGGGACAGGGGGAACTATAATTCACCCCTCCACTTT. It is translated as CASSRDRGNYNSPLHF.